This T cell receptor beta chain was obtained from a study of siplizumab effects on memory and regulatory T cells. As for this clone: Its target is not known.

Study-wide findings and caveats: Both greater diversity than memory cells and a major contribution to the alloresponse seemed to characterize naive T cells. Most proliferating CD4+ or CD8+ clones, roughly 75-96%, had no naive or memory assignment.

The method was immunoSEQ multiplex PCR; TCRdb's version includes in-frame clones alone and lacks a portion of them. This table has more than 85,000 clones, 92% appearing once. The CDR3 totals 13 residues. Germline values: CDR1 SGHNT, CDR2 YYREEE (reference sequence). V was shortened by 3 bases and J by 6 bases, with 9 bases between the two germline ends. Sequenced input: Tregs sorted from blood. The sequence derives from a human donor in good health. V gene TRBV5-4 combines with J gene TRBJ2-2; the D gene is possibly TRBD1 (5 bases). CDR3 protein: CASSSRAAGELFF. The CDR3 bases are TGTGCCAGCAGCTCCAGGGCGGCCGGGGAGCTGTTTTTT.